These 30 T cell receptor beta chains share one sample of origin, sequenced in a study of T cells in Graves' hyperthyroidism and ophthalmopathy. TCR beta CDR3 regions were amplified from RNA transcripts. When the TCR CDR3 underwent first-round RT-PCR, the HTBI primer set was used. TCRdb ran MiXCR on the multiplex PCR reads and lists one entry per CDR3 protein. Altogether hundreds of thousands of distinct CDR3 sequences are present, around 15% being singletons, with the ten largest covering less than 15%. Sequenced material: blood. These receptors all stem from a man younger than 35 with Graves' ophthalmopathy.

Many counts were recorded for this clonotype. The V gene is TRBV18, the J gene TRBJ1-5; no clear D gene. The CDR3 contains 14 residues. Trimming took off 3 bases at V and 7 bases at J, with 13 bases between the two ends. Germline-derived CDR1 and CDR2 are KGHSH and LQKENI. The CDR3 DNA reads TGTGCCAGCTCACCCCACCCGACCGAGCAGCCCCAGCATTTT. Its protein is CASSPHPTEQPQHF. Full variable domain (outside the CDR3, taken from reference TRBV18 and TRBJ1-5): NAGVMQNPRHLVRRRGQEARLRCSPMKGHSHVYWYRQLPEEGLKFMVYLQKENIIDESGMPKERFSAEFPKEGPSILRIQQVVRGDSAAYFCASSPHPTEQPQHFGDGTRLSIL.

The chain joins TRBV6-2 or TRBV6-3 to TRBJ1-5; no reliable D call. CDR1 is MNHEY and CDR2 is SVGEGT in the germline V gene. The CDR3 has 18 residues. V was shortened by 6 bases and J by 0 bases, with 21 bases between the two germline ends. This CDR3 reads CASSSIYEESTSNQPQHF. For the CDR3, the DNA is TGTGCCAGCAGCTCCATTTATGAGGAAAGCACTAGCAATCAGCCCCAGCATTTT.

The CDR3 here is CASSQLSWEQSGANYGYTF. The CDR3 DNA sequence: TGTGCCAGCAGCCAATTGAGTTGGGAGCAGTCTGGAGCTAACTATGGCTACACCTTC. This chain links TRBV16 with TRBJ1-2; D ambiguous. The V gene's germline CDR1 is KGHSY and CDR2 FQNENV. This CDR3 has 19 residues. Trimming removed 1 base from V and 0 bases from J, with 21 bases in between. Combining the CDR3 with reference TRBV16 and TRBJ1-2 gives the whole variable domain GEEVAQTPKHLVRGEGQKAKLYCAPIKGHSYVFWYQQVLKNEFKFLISFQNENVFDETGMPKERFSAKCLPNSPCSLEIQATKLEDSAVYFCASSQLSWEQSGANYGYTFGSGTRLTVV.

There are a few counts of this clonotype. The junction departs from germline at one end; a sequencing error may be responsible. The chain employs TRBV19 and TRBJ1-6; weak D call: TRBD1 (6 bases). Germline V lookup: CDR1 LNHDA, CDR2 SQIVND (reference sequence). This CDR3 is built from 18 residues. The CDR3 protein is CASRSLQGWSQYNSPLHF. The CDR3 DNA reads TGTGCCAGTAGGTCCCTCCAGGGGTGGTCCCAATATAATTCGCCCCTCCACTTT.

The V and J genes are TRBV14 and TRBJ2-3; D is ambiguous. V was cut by 2 bases and J by 6 bases, with 18 bases left in between. CDR1 and CDR2 (germline): SGHDN, FVKESK. This CDR3 region has 16 residues. The CDR3 coding sequence is TGTGCCAGCAGCCAATTCCGGACCCACTCATGGGATACGCAGTATTTT. Its protein is CASSQFRTHSWDTQYF.

This clonotype was seen only once. CDR3 protein: CSAHLKGQGWEPQHF. The CDR3 coding sequence is TGCAGTGCCCATCTGAAGGGACAGGGGTGGGAGCCCCAGCATTTT. This chain uses TRBV20-1 with TRBJ1-5; 10 bases are shared with TRBD1. This CDR3 contains 15 residues. The V segment lost 6 bases and the J segment 8 bases; nucleotides outside the gene matches: 13. The germline CDR1 and CDR2 sequences are DFQATT and SNEGSKA (reference sequence).

This clonotype came up many times. This sequence joins TRBV7-2 and TRBJ1-4; TRBD1 is a possible D gene (5 bases). CDR1 and CDR2 from the germline V gene are SGHTA and FQGNSA. V lost 5 bases and J 12 bases, leaving 16 bases between the germline ends. There are 13 residues in the CDR3. CDR3 region: CASSPQLQGELFF. CDR3 DNA sequence: TGTGCCAGCAGCCCCCAACTCCAAGGGGAACTGTTTTTT.

Only one count was recorded for this clonotype. This could be a read error, since a much larger clone is one nucleotide away. The chain is built from TRBV29-1 and TRBJ2-7; 7 bases are a match to TRBD1. V dropped 5 bases and J dropped 5; count of bases not matched to a gene: 9. CDR3 length: 13 residues. Per the germline V gene, CDR1 is SQVTM and CDR2 is ANQGSEA. The CDR3 region is CSVLTGRSHEQYF. CDR3 bases: TGCAGCGTTCTGACAGGGCGATCGCACGAGCAGTACTTC.

This clonotype was seen a few times. V gene TRBV20-1 combines with J gene TRBJ1-2; D not resolved. Germline CDR1 is DFQATT and CDR2 is SNEGSKA (reference sequence). V was trimmed by 6 bases and J by 3 bases, leaving 2 bases between them. This CDR3 has 9 residues. The CDR3 region has the DNA TGCAGTGCCGACTATGGCTACACCTTC. This encodes CSADYGYTF.

This clonotype was picked up many times. The chain employs TRBV7-3 and TRBJ2-7; 15 bases match TRBD2. Per the germline V gene, CDR1 is SGHTA and CDR2 is FQGTGA. J was trimmed by 7 bases and V by 2 bases; bases with no gene match: 3. The CDR3 runs to 15 residues. CDR3 region: CASSLLGLAGGEQYF. The CDR3 nucleotides read TGTGCCAGCAGCTTATTGGGACTAGCGGGAGGTGAGCAGTACTTC.

This clonotype appeared once. The chain combines TRBV11-1 with TRBJ2-1, with 9 bases lining up with TRBD2. The CDR3 covers 19 residues. Unmatched junction bases numbered 18, after V lost 5 bases and J lost 4 bases. Germline V lookup: CDR1 SGHAT, CDR2 FQDESV (reference sequence). CDR3 amino acids: CASSPTFRAGGKIYNEQFF. CDR3 DNA: TGTGCCAGCAGCCCAACCTTCAGAGCGGGAGGCAAAATTTACAATGAGCAGTTCTTC.

This clonotype was counted many times. The chain couples TRBV11-3 to TRBJ2-3; D may be TRBD2 (5 bases). The CDR3 loop spans 13 amino acids. V dropped 5 bases and J dropped 9 bases, with 15 bases sitting between them. Per germline, CDR1 SGHNT and CDR2 YENEEA. CDR3 DNA sequence: TGTGCCAGCAGCACTCCCGGACTCCCGACGCAGTATTTT. Its protein is CASSTPGLPTQYF.

The rearrangement uses TRBV19 and TRBJ1-4; 9 bases line up with TRBD1. J gave up 8 bases and V 9 bases, and 19 bases lay outside the gene matches. Germline CDR1 is LNHDA and CDR2 is SQIVND (reference sequence). The CDR3 consists of 17 residues. The CDR3 DNA reads as TGTGCCAGCCACCCGGGCCGGGACAGGGTCTACTACGAAAAACTGTTTTTT. The encoded protein is CASHPGRDRVYYEKLFF.

This chain links TRBV10-3 with TRBJ2-4; TRBD2 aligns across 8 bases. The junction had 8 bases not matched to a gene; V was cut back by 3 bases and J by 4 bases. This CDR3 has 16 amino acids. The germline CDR1 and CDR2 sequences are ENHRY and SYGVKD. CDR3 amino acids: CAISDPNRLAKNIQYF. DNA of the CDR3: TGTGCCATCAGTGACCCAAACCGACTAGCGAAAAACATTCAGTACTTC.

The table lists this clonotype with a few counts. The rearrangement uses TRBV27 and TRBJ1-2, with 10 bases aligning to TRBD1. Looked up from germline, CDR1 is MNHEY and CDR2 is SMNVEV (reference sequence). The V gene end was trimmed by 3 bases and the J gene end by 8 bases; junction bases not matched to a gene: 6. CDR3 length equals 14 residues. CDR3 region: CASSFRDRGSGYTF. CDR3 coding DNA: TGTGCCAGCAGTTTCCGGGACAGGGGATCCGGCTACACCTTC.

This clonotype was seen just once. The genes are TRBV28 and TRBJ1-6; 11 bases match TRBD1. V was clipped by 6 bases and J by 9 bases; unmatched bases: 7. Germline values: CDR1 MDHEN, CDR2 SYDVKM. The CDR3 is 15 residues long. CDR3 DNA: TGTGCCAGCAGGGAAGTAGGGACAGGGGGTTCACCCCTCCACTTT. It is translated as CASREVGTGGSPLHF.

This chain joins TRBV24-1 and TRBJ2-5; TRBD1 is a possible D gene (6 bases). The J call is doubtful: the DNA matches TRBJ2-1 better. The CDR3 spans 16 residues. Germline V gives CDR1 KGHDR, CDR2 SFDVKD. CDR3 nucleotides: TGTGCCTACACCAGTGAAACGGGACACTTAGAAGAGACCCAGTTCTTC. As protein: CAYTSETGHLEETQFF.

V gene TRBV7-2 combines with J gene TRBJ2-1; 9 positions match TRBD1. The CDR3 length is 16 residues. Unmatched junction bases numbered 12, after V lost 5 bases and J lost 7 bases. Germline loops: CDR1 SGHTA, CDR2 FQGNSA. The CDR3 reads CASSPQGQGFPNEQFF. CDR3 coding DNA: TGTGCCAGCAGCCCGCAGGGACAGGGTTTCCCTAATGAGCAGTTCTTC.

This clonotype has at least ten counts. The chain employs TRBV11-2 and TRBJ2-4; TRBD1 aligns across 7 bases. V lost 0 bases, J lost 8 bases, and 10 bases stayed unmatched. In germline, CDR1 is SGHAT, CDR2 FQNNGV. CDR3 length: 16 amino acids. The CDR3 nucleotides are TGTGCCAGCAGCTTAGATCGAGGTACAGGGGTTGACATTCAGTACTTC. Protein product: CASSLDRGTGVDIQYF.

This clonotype was seen only a few times. The chain combines TRBV19 with TRBJ1-2, with D unclear. V lost 5 bases, J lost 8 bases, and 18 bases lay in between. This CDR3 is 14 amino acids long. Germline V CDR1 and CDR2: LNHDA, SQIVND (reference sequence). CDR3 region: CASSPPWGTRGYTF. The CDR3 bases are TGTGCCAGTAGTCCCCCATGGGGAACCCGCGGCTACACCTTC.

A remark on this clonotype: This may be a read error: a much more frequent sequence differs by one nucleotide. The V and J genes are TRBV29-1 and TRBJ2-1, with 9 bases matching TRBD2. The last part of the DNA fits TRBJ2-7 better; the J call may be wrong. The CDR3 has 13 residues. The germline CDR1 and CDR2 sequences are SQVTM and ANQGSEA. The CDR3 coding sequence is TGCAGCGGCGGGGGGGGAGCCTACAATGAGCAGTACTTC. This translates into CSGGGGAYNEQYF.

Concerning this clonotype itself: A read error may explain this, as a much larger clone is one base away. The J gene is TRBJ1-5, the V gene TRBV6-1; D gene uncertain. Germline-derived CDR1 and CDR2 are MNHNS and SASEGT. Trimming took off 3 bases at V and 6 bases at J, with 15 bases between the two ends. The CDR3 covers 15 residues. The CDR3 DNA sequence: TGTGCCAGCAGTGAGTCATCTGGGGTACGTCAGCCCCAGCATTTT. It is translated as CASSESSGVRQPQHF.

This clonotype was recorded many times. This chain connects TRBV2 to TRBJ2-2; 10 bases match TRBD2. Per the germline V gene, CDR1 is SNHLY and CDR2 is FYNNEI. The length of the CDR3 is 15 residues. V gave up 4 bases and J gave up 1 base; unmatched junction bases: 0. CDR3 sequence: CASSGTSGNTGELFF. Here the CDR3 DNA reads TGTGCCAGCAGTGGGACTAGCGGGAACACCGGGGAGCTGTTTTTT.

This clonotype was seen more than once but under ten times. The chain combines TRBV27 with TRBJ1-4; 10 nucleotides align to TRBD1. The CDR3 is 14 amino acids. V lost 10 bases to trimming and J lost 6 bases; unmatched junction nucleotides: 8. Germline-derived CDR1 and CDR2 are MNHEY and SMNVEV (reference sequence). This CDR3 is CANPRDRGDEKLFF. The CDR3 region has the DNA TGTGCCAACCCGCGGGACAGGGGTGATGAAAAACTGTTTTTT.

The chain recombines TRBV15 with TRBJ2-7, with 10 positions matching TRBD2. There are 16 residues in the CDR3. Losses at the gene ends were 6 bases for V and 6 bases for J; bases not matched to a gene: 14. CDR1 and CDR2 from the germline V gene are LNHNV and YYDKDF (reference sequence). The CDR3 is CATRGAPSGGQGEQYF. For the CDR3, the DNA is TGTGCCACCAGAGGAGCCCCTAGCGGGGGCCAGGGCGAGCAGTACTTC.

The chain has TRBV4-1 and TRBJ1-1; possibly TRBD1 for D (6 bases). The V gene's germline CDR1 is MGHRA and CDR2 YSYEKL. The ends were cut back, 0 bases at V and 5 bases at J, with 22 bases in the middle. The CDR3 spans 18 residues. The CDR3 reads CASSQDSGWGAGGTEAFF. The CDR3 DNA sequence: TGCGCCAGCAGCCAAGATTCCGGATGGGGGGCTGGGGGGACTGAAGCTTTCTTT.

This clonotype was counted many times. The chain is built from TRBV7-8 and TRBJ1-2, with 9 bases identical to TRBD1. The CDR3 totals 15 residues. With V trimmed by 5 bases and J by 2 bases, 6 bases remained unmatched. The germline CDR1 and CDR2 sequences are SGHVS and FQNEAQ. DNA of the CDR3: TGTGCCAGCAGCAGAGGGACAGGGCCCAACTATGGCTACACCTTC. Residues: CASSRGTGPNYGYTF.

This clonotype was observed at least ten times. As DNA, the CDR3 is TGTGCCAGCAGCCCCCATGTCCGAGCGGGGGCGGAGACCCAGTACTTC. Amino acid sequence: CASSPHVRAGAETQYF. The chain couples TRBV7-2 to TRBJ2-5, with TRBD2 matching over 8 bases. CDR3 length: 16 amino acids. V trimming: 5 bases; J trimming: 5 bases; junction bases outside the gene matches: 13. The V gene's germline CDR1 is SGHTA and CDR2 FQGNSA. The full variable domain, completed using reference TRBV7-2 and TRBJ2-5, is GAGVSQSPSNKVTEKGKDVELRCDPISGHTALYWYRQSLGQGLEFLIYFQGNSAPDKSGLPSDRFSAERTGGSVSTLTIQRTQQEDSAVYLCASSPHVRAGAETQYFGPGTRLLVL.

This clonotype was seen ten or more times. V gene TRBV3-1 combines with J gene TRBJ1-6; D may be TRBD1 (5 bases). Germline assignment: CDR1 LGHDT and CDR2 YNNKEL (reference sequence). The V end was cut by 4 bases, the J end by 9 bases, with 13 bases between. CDR3 length equals 14 residues. The CDR3 DNA reads TGTGCCAGCAGCCCCGGGACCGACGGTTCACCCCTCCACTTT. This translates into CASSPGTDGSPLHF.

This clonotype was found many times. For the CDR3, the DNA is TGTGCCAGCAGCTTAGAGAGGGGAGGTACGCAGTATTTT. It codes for CASSLERGGTQYF. The chain combines TRBV7-2 with TRBJ2-3; tentative D call: TRBD2 (6 bases). Germline V gives CDR1 SGHTA, CDR2 FQGNSA. CDR3 length equals 13 residues. The ends were cut back, 1 base at V and 8 bases at J, with 10 bases in the middle. Together with reference TRBV7-2 and TRBJ2-3, the CDR3 gives the full variable domain: GAGVSQSPSNKVTEKGKDVELRCDPISGHTALYWYRQSLGQGLEFLIYFQGNSAPDKSGLPSDRFSAERTGGSVSTLTIQRTQQEDSAVYLCASSLERGGTQYFGPGTRLTVL.